This T cell receptor (beta chain) originates from a study of shared clonotypes between healthy human individuals. The authors divided CD4+ cells into CD45RA+ naive and CD45RA-negative memory subsets. As to this clone: What it binds is unknown.

Using immunoSEQ multiplex PCR, the repertoire was profiled, and TCRdb retains in-frame clones only, with some absent. The sample lists about 610,000 clones, around 97% occurring once. Study results and limitations: How much donors shared clonotypes was expected to be affected by sequencing depth.

Sequences were obtained from naive CD4+ T cells sorted from blood. Subset specified: CD45RA+ positively selected. The source of this sequence is a woman aged 25 to 45 in good health.

CDR3 residues: CASSLAPAAVQARVEKLFF. The DNA for the CDR3 is TGTGCCAGCAGCTTAGCGCCGGCGGCGGTGCAGGCAAGGGTGGAAAAACTGTTTTTT. The V call is TRBV7-8, the J call TRBJ1-4; D uncertain. CDR1 is SGHVS, CDR2 FQNEAQ, per germline. The CDR3 has 19 residues. Between the trimmed V and J ends, which lost 0 bases and 8 bases, there was a span of 25 bases.